The rows below give T cell receptor beta chains drawn from one sample of a study of blood T cell repertoires in COVID-19. Assay used: immunoSEQ multiplex PCR; TCRdb lists only in-frame clones, some missing. The sample gives approximately 92,000 clones, roughly 82% of which show up once; around a sixth is in the top ten. Sequencing was performed on peripheral blood. The receptor source for this set is an elderly man with acute or convalescent COVID-19. Both conserved end residues are part of each CDR3. D genes are given only for firm matches. Clone size is shown for a subset of rows, as once, few, many or a class of expanded clone.

j_call: TRBJ2-5; clone_size: NA; d_call: TRBD2; v_call: TRBV7-2; cdr3_aa: CASSPRTSTQETQYF; cdr3_nt: TGTGCCAGCAGCCCCCGGACTAGCACCCAAGAGACCCAGTACTTC
j_call: TRBJ2-7; clone_size: NA; d_call: NA; v_call: TRBV7-9; cdr3_aa: CASSLGTVMGNYEQYF; cdr3_nt: TGTGCCAGCAGCTTAGGGACAGTCATGGGAAACTACGAGCAGTACTTC
j_call: TRBJ1-1; clone_size: few; d_call: NA; v_call: TRBV9; cdr3_aa: CASTPMMKNTEAFF; cdr3_nt: TGTGCCAGCACCCCTATGATGAAGAACACTGAAGCTTTCTTT
j_call: TRBJ1-2; clone_size: NA; d_call: TRBD1; v_call: TRBV4-3; cdr3_aa: CASSPRQGRTNYGYTF; cdr3_nt: TGCGCCAGCAGCCCCAGACAGGGGCGGACTAACTATGGCTACACCTTC
j_call: TRBJ2-7; clone_size: NA; d_call: NA; v_call: TRBV11-2; cdr3_aa: CASSLPAGLTLTF; cdr3_nt: TGTGCCAGCAGCTTACCCGCGGGCCTGACACTGACCTTC
j_call: TRBJ2-3; clone_size: NA; d_call: TRBD2; v_call: TRBV4-3; cdr3_aa: CASSQDHLAGVMQYF; cdr3_nt: TGCGCCAGCAGCCAAGATCATCTAGCGGGAGTAATGCAGTATTTT
j_call: TRBJ1-6; clone_size: NA; d_call: TRBD1; v_call: TRBV9; cdr3_aa: CASSLGTGSNSPLHF; cdr3_nt: TGTGCCAGCAGCCTAGGGACAGGGAGTAATTCACCCCTCCACTTT
j_call: TRBJ1-1; clone_size: few; d_call: NA; v_call: TRBV27; cdr3_aa: CASSFRADSPINTEAFF; cdr3_nt: TGTGCCAGCAGTTTCCGGGCGGACTCCCCTATTAACACTGAAGCTTTCTTT
j_call: TRBJ1-6; clone_size: NA; d_call: NA; v_call: TRBV3-1/TRBV3-2; cdr3_aa: CASSQGAGKFDNSPLHF; cdr3_nt: TGTGCCAGCAGCCAAGGGGCAGGGAAATTCGATAATTCACCCCTCCACTTT
j_call: TRBJ2-2; clone_size: NA; d_call: TRBD1; v_call: TRBV7-2; cdr3_aa: CASSLDRDRGRYGELFF; cdr3_nt: TGTGCCAGCAGCTTAGACCGGGACAGGGGGCGTTACGGGGAGCTGTTTTTT
j_call: TRBJ1-2; clone_size: NA; d_call: TRBD1; v_call: TRBV7-8; cdr3_aa: CASSLGTGRGYTF; cdr3_nt: TGTGCCAGCAGCTTAGGGACAGGGAGGGGCTACACCTTC